This T cell receptor beta chain was identified during a study of shared clonotypes between healthy human individuals. Profiling relied on immunoSEQ multiplex PCR, and the TCRdb table lists in-frame clones only, not all of them. The sample records millions of clones, approximately 93% being singletons. Germline-derived CDR1 and CDR2 are MNHNS and SASEGT. The CDR3 has 14 amino acids. After removal of 3 bases from V and 3 bases from J, the junction contained 5 bases not matched to a gene. Specimen: naive CD4+ T cells from PBMCs. This sample's subset: CD45RA+ positively selected. This sequence joins TRBV6-1 and TRBJ2-7, with 7 bases identical to TRBD1. The sequence came from a man younger than 35 in good health. Some clones in this sample may be carry-over from other donors' samples. This CDR3 reads CASSDRDSNYEQYF. As DNA, the CDR3 is TGTGCCAGCAGTGACCGGGACAGCAACTACGAGCAGTACTTC.